These T cell receptor beta chains were read from a single sample in a study of control samples from healthy donors and cancer patients. Only in-frame clones appear in the TCRdb table, and some are missing; sequencing was by immunoSEQ multiplex PCR. The table shows about 250,000 clones, with roughly 82% occurring only once. The sequenced sample was PBMCs. The receptor set was obtained from a woman aged 60-75 years with lung cancer. CDR3s include the opening cysteine and the closing phenylalanine or tryptophan. The order of the fields is V gene, J gene, clone size, D gene, CDR3 length, CDR3 protein, CDR3 DNA. The D gene is left open where the match is weak. Clone size is not always given. Where it is, it says once, few, many or a class for expanded clones.

TRBV27	TRBJ2-2	NA	NA	16	CASSLFQGHRTGELFF	TGTGCCAGCAGTTTATTTCAGGGACATCGCACCGGGGAGCTGTTTTTT
TRBV27	TRBJ1-2	NA	NA	17	CASRIPTGGIANYGYTF	TGTGCCAGCAGGATCCCGACAGGTGGGATAGCTAACTATGGCTACACCTTC
TRBV7-2	TRBJ2-6	NA	NA	15	CASSLRGTGANVLTF	TGTGCCAGCAGTCTTAGGGGGACTGGGGCCAACGTCCTGACTTTC
TRBV27	TRBJ1-2	NA	TRBD1	14	CASTDPGQGYGYTF	TGTGCCAGCACCGACCCCGGACAGGGGTATGGCTACACCTTC
TRBV19	TRBJ2-2	NA	NA	12	CASRRQSGELFF	TGTGCCAGTAGGAGACAGTCCGGGGAGCTGTTTTTT
TRBV5-5	TRBJ1-5	NA	TRBD1	16	CASSSGPGQGDQPQHF	TGTGCCAGCAGCTCGGGACCGGGACAGGGCGATCAGCCCCAGCATTTT
TRBV7-3	TRBJ1-1	few	NA	14	CASSPGMWGSEAFF	TGTGCCAGCAGCCCCGGAATGTGGGGGTCCGAAGCTTTCTTT
TRBV28	TRBJ2-1	NA	TRBD2	17	CASTSSGRTSSYNEQFF	TGTGCCAGCACTTCAAGCGGGAGGACCAGCTCCTACAATGAGCAGTTCTTC
TRBV28	TRBJ1-6	NA	NA	16	CASSRRGGRWNSPLHF	TGTGCCAGCAGTCGACGGGGGGGGCGGTGGAATTCACCCCTCCACTTT
TRBV5-1	TRBJ2-5	NA	TRBD1	14	CASSMGQGEETQYF	TGCGCCAGCAGCATGGGACAGGGAGAGGAGACCCAGTACTTC
TRBV6-5	TRBJ1-4	NA	TRBD1	14	CASRGEGAWEKLFF	TGTGCCAGCAGGGGGGAGGGGGCATGGGAAAAACTGTTTTTT
TRBV2	TRBJ2-3	NA	NA	12	CASSEGTDTQYF	TGTGCCAGCAGTGAAGGGACAGATACGCAGTATTTT
TRBV19	TRBJ1-2	few	NA	16	CASSRWPATGYYGYTF	TGTGCCAGTAGTCGGTGGCCCGCGACAGGATACTATGGCTACACCTTC
TRBV24-1	TRBJ2-1	NA	NA	12	CATSSGYNEQFF	TGTGCCACCAGTTCGGGGTACAATGAGCAGTTCTTC
TRBV11-2	TRBJ1-2	NA	NA	14	CASTSWGGNYGYTF	TGTGCCAGCACCTCCTGGGGAGGGAACTATGGCTACACCTTC
TRBV5-1	TRBJ2-7	NA	TRBD1	16	CASSLQPGQGAYEQYF	TGCGCCAGCAGCTTGCAACCGGGACAGGGAGCCTACGAGCAGTACTTC
TRBV19	TRBJ1-2	NA	NA	16	CASLAETGRLQYGYTF	TGTGCCAGTCTAGCTGAGACAGGTCGTTTGCAGTATGGCTACACCTTC
TRBV5-1	TRBJ2-5	NA	NA	16	CASSLALAGSGETQYF	TGCGCCAGCAGCTTGGCCCTAGCCGGGAGCGGAGAGACCCAGTACTTC
TRBV5-3	TRBJ2-2	NA	TRBD2	18	CARSLSQGGRGNTGELFF	TGTGCCAGAAGCTTGAGCCAGGGAGGGAGGGGGAACACCGGGGAGCTGTTTTTT
TRBV20-1	TRBJ2-7	NA	TRBD2	14	CSASLAGASYEQYF	TGCAGTGCTAGTCTAGCGGGGGCTTCCTACGAGCAGTACTTC
TRBV14	TRBJ2-1	NA	NA	17	CASSRRQPSSSYNEQFF	TGTGCCAGCAGCCGTAGACAGCCTTCGAGCTCCTACAATGAGCAGTTCTTC
TRBV7-3	TRBJ2-1	NA	NA	14	CASSLQGIHNEQFF	TGTGCCAGCAGCTTGCAGGGGATCCACAATGAGCAGTTCTTC
TRBV18	TRBJ2-5	NA	TRBD1	15	CASSPGTGMIETQYF	TGTGCCAGCTCACCCGGGACAGGGATGATAGAGACCCAGTACTTC
TRBV10-3	TRBJ1-3	NA	NA	16	CAISESRNPSGNTMYF	TGTGCCATCAGTGAATCCCGAAATCCCTCTGGAAACACCATGTATTTT
TRBV19	TRBJ1-4	NA	NA	14	CASSIGRGNEKLFF	TGTGCCAGTAGTATTGGACGGGGAAATGAAAAACTGTTTTTT
TRBV7-2	TRBJ2-5	NA	NA	15	CASSDYQGGKETQYF	TGTGCCAGCAGCGACTACCAGGGGGGAAAAGAGACCCAGTACTTC
TRBV24-1	TRBJ2-4	once	NA	12	CATSDWQNIQYF	TGTGCCACCAGTGATTGGCAAAACATTCAGTACTTC
TRBV2	TRBJ1-5	few	NA	15	CASTEGWGSNQPQHF	TGTGCCAGCACCGAGGGGTGGGGTAGCAATCAGCCCCAGCATTTT
TRBV7-9	TRBJ1-4	once	NA	15	CASSLAARDNEKLFF	TGTGCCAGCAGCTTAGCAGCCAGGGATAATGAAAAACTGTTTTTT
TRBV24-1	TRBJ1-5	NA	NA	15	CATSAAAGVNQPQHF	TGTGCCACCAGCGCCGCTGCGGGAGTCAATCAGCCCCAGCATTTT
TRBV2	TRBJ2-1	NA	NA	13	CASRTDGSGEQFF	TGTGCCAGCAGGACGGACGGGTCCGGTGAGCAGTTCTTC